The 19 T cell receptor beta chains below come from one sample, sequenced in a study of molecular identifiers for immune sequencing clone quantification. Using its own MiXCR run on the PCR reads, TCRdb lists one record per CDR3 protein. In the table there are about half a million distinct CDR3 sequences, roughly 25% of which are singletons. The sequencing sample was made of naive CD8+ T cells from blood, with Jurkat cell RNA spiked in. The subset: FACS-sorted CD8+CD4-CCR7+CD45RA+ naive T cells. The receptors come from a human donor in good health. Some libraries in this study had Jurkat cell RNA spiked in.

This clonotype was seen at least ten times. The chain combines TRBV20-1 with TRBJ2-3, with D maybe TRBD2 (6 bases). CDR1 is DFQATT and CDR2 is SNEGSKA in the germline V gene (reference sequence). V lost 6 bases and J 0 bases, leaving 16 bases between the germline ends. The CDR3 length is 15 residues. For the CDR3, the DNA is TGCAGTGCGCCGCGGACTAAGATTAGCACAGATACGCAGTATTTT. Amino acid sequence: CSAPRTKISTDTQYF.

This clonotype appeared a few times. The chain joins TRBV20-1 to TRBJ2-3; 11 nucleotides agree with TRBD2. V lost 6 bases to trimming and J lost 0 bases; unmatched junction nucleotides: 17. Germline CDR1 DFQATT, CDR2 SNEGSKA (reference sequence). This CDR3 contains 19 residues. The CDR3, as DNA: TGCAGTGCGCCTGAAGGGACTAGCGGAGTAGGGGCTAGCACAGATACGCAGTATTTT. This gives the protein CSAPEGTSGVGASTDTQYF.

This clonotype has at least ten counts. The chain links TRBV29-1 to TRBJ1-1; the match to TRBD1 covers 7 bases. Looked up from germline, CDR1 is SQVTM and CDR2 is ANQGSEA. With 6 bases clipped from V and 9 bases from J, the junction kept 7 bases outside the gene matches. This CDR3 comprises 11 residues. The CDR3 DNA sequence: TGCAGCGTCACAATGACAGGGAAAGCTTTCTTT. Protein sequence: CSVTMTGKAFF.

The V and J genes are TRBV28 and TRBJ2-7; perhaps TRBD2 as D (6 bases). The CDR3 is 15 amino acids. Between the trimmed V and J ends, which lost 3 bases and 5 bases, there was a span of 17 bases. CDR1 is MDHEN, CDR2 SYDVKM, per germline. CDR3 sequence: CASSLSWGTLNEQYF. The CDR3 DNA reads TGTGCCAGCAGTTTGTCTTGGGGGACTTTGAACGAGCAGTACTTC.

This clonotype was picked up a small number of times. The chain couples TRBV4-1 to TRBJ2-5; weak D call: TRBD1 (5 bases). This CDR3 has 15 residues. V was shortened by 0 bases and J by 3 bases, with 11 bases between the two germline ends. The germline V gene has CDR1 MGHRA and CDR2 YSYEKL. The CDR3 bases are TGCGCCAGCAGCCAAGAGGGGCGAGTTGAAGAGACCCAGTACTTC. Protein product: CASSQEGRVEETQYF.

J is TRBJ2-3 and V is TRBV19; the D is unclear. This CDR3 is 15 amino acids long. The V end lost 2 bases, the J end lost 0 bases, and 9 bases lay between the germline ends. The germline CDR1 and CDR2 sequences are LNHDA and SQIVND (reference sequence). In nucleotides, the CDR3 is TGTGCCAGTAGTATAAGAGTGGTTAGCACAGATACGCAGTATTTT. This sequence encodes CASSIRVVSTDTQYF.

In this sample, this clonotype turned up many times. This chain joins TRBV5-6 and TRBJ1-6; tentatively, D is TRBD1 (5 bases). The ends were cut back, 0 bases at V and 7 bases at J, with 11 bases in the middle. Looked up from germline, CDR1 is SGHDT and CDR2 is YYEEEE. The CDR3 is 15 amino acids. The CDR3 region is CASSLVRAPNSPLHF. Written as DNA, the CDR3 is TGTGCCAGCAGCTTGGTCAGGGCTCCGAATTCACCCCTCCACTTT. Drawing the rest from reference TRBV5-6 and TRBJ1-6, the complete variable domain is DAGVTQSPTHLIKTRGQQVTLRCSPKSGHDTVSWYQQALGQGPQFIFQYYEEEERQRGNFPDRFSGHQFPNYSSELNVNALLLGDSALYLCASSLVRAPNSPLHFGNGTRLTVT.

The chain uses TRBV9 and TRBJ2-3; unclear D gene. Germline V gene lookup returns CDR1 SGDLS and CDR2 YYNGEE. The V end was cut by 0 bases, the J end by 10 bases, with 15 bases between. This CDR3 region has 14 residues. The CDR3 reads CASSVGASANAQYF. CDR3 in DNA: TGTGCCAGCAGCGTAGGAGCTTCCGCAAATGCGCAGTATTTT. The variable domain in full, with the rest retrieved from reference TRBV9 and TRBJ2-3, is DSGVTQTPKHLITATGQRVTLRCSPRSGDLSVYWYQQSLDQGLQFLIQYYNGEERAKGNILERFSAQQFPDLHSELNLSSLELGDSALYFCASSVGASANAQYFGPGTRLTVL.

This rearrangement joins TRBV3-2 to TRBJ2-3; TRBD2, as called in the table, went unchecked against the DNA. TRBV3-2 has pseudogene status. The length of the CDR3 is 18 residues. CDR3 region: CASSRTTRDSDTPDTQYF. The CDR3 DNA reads TGTGCCAGCAGCCGCACGACCCGGGACTCCGACACGCCTGATACGCAGTATTTT.

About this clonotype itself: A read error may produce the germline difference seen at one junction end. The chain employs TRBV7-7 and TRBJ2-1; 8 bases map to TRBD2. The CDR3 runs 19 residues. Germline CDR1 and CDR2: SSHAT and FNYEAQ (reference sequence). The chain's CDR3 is CASSLNPALSGSPGYEQFF. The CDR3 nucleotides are TGTGCTAGCAGCTTAAACCCTGCTTTGAGCGGGAGCCCCGGGTATGAGCAGTTCTTC.

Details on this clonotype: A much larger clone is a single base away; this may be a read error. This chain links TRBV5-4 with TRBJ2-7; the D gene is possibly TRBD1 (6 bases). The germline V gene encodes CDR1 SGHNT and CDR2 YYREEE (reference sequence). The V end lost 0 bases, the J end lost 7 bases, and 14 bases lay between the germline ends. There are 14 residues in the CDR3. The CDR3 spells CASSLADRPAEQYF. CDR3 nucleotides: TGTGCCAGCAGCTTGGCCGACAGGCCTGCGGAGCAGTACTTC.

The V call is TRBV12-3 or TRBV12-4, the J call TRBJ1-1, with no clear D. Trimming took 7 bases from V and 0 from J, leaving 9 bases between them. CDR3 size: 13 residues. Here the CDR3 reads CASIDTMNTEAFF. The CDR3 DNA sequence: TGTGCCAGCATTGACACAATGAACACTGAAGCTTTCTTT.

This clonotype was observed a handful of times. Written as DNA, the CDR3 is TGTGCCAGCAGCATCGGCGGGGGGGCCTACAATGAGCAGTTCTTC. Its translation is CASSIGGGAYNEQFF. The chain carries TRBV11-3 and TRBJ2-1, with 9 bases fitting TRBD2. V lost 5 bases to trimming and J lost 2 bases; unmatched junction nucleotides: 4. Germline lookup yields CDR1 SGHNT and CDR2 YENEEA. This CDR3 is 15 amino acids long.

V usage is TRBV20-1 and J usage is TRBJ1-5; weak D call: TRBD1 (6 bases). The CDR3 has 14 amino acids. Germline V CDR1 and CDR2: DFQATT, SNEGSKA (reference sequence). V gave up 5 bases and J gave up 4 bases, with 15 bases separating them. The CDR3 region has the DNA TGCAGTGCTCAAAGGTTGACAGGAAATCAGCCCCAGCATTTT. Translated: CSAQRLTGNQPQHF.

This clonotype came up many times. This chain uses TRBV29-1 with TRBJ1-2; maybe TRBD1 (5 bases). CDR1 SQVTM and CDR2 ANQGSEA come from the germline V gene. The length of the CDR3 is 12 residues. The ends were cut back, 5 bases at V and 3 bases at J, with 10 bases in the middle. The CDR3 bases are TGCAGCGTTTTTGGACAAGACTATGGCTACACCTTC. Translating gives CSVFGQDYGYTF.

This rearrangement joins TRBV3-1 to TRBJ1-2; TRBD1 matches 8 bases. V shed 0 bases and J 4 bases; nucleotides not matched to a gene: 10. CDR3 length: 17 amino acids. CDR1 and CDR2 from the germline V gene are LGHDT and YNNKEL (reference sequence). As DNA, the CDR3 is TGTGCCAGCAGCCAAGATCACCGACAGGGGCTTGGCTATGGCTACACCTTC. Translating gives CASSQDHRQGLGYGYTF.

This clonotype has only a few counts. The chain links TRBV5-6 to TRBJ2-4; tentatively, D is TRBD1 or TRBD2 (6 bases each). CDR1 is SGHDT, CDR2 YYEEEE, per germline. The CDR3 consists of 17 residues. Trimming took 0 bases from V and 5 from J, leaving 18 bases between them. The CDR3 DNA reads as TGTGCCAGCAGCTTGGCTTGGGGGGCGTTAAGGGAAAACATTCAGTACTTC. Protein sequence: CASSLAWGALRENIQYF.

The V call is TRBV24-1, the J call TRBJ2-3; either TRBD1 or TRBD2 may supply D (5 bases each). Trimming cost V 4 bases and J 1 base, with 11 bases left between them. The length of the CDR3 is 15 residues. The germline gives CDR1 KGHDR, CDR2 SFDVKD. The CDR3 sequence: CATSDPGTGTDTQYF. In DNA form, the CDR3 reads TGTGCCACCAGTGACCCCGGGACCGGCACAGATACGCAGTATTTT.

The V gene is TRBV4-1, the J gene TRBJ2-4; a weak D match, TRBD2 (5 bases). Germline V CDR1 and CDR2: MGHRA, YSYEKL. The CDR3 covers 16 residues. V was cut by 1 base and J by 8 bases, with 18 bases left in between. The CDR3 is CASSQVGGFVADIQYF. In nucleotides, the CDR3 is TGCGCCAGCAGCCAAGTTGGCGGGTTCGTCGCGGACATTCAGTACTTC.